This T cell receptor beta chain emerged from a study of neurological immune-mediated disorders (dated by TCRdb to between 2017 and 2020). Concerning the study at large: Of the roughly 35 multiple sclerosis patients, some 30 had relapsing-remitting MS and 3 had secondary progressive MS. The cohort included 60 to 70 subjects: approximately 15 with HAM/TSP, around 34 with multiple sclerosis, and around 20 healthy controls. The roughly 110 TCR-beta libraries covered PBMC samples along with longitudinal samples, technical triplicates, and paired sorted CD4+ and CD8+ T-cell subsets. Using UMI-based sequencing, the study compared peripheral blood TCR-beta repertoires from patients with HTLV-I-associated myelopathy (HAM/TSP), patients with multiple sclerosis, and healthy controls.

Points the paper makes about the study in general: Across subjects, expanded clones never shared an identical CDR3 amino acid sequence, which suggests that the TCR-beta repertoires in every group were private. No association of the MS cluster with clinical or MRI features was observed, and the need for larger cohorts was stated by the authors. In a phylogenetic analysis, the repertoires of 18 out of 34 MS patients fell into a single cluster of related CDR3 sequences, pointing to a possible signature at the repertoire level. TCR clonal expansion was highest in HAM/TSP patients and lowest in MS patients, with MS patients falling below even healthy controls.

For unsorted PBMC libraries, 2 million PBMCs were used after storage in RNAlater at -80 degrees C until RNA extraction. The multiple sclerosis patients were enrolled in a US clinical protocol that used magnetic resonance imaging to evaluate disease progression. Peripheral blood underwent Ficoll-Hypaque density gradient centrifugation to isolate PBMCs, which were then cryopreserved in liquid nitrogen. cDNA was synthesized by template-switch 5'RACE using a primer with a 10-nucleotide random unique molecular identifier that tagged each TCR transcript. Over 200 million TCR-beta sequences, covering 15-18 subjects, were produced in each sequencing run. Total RNA was extracted with the RNeasy kit. TCR-beta VDJ regions were amplified with primers for the TCR constant region and the 5'RACE anchor, using the KAPA Real-time Library Amplification kit. Sample indexes and Illumina adaptors were added in a first PCR, and a second PCR then increased library yield. After purification with Ampure beads, the TCR product of roughly 650 bp was size-selected on a 2% E-gel SizeSelection system. Library quality was checked on a Bioanalyzer, concentration was measured with Qubit, and libraries were quantified with the Kapa Library Quantification kit before pooling. Paired-end 2 x 150 bp sequencing of the libraries was performed on an Illumina HiSeq 2500. To increase sequence diversity, roughly 24-32% phiX was spiked into each library pool. The authors processed their data as follows. Quality-filtered reads were processed with the UMI-based MiGEC pipeline, which removed over 85% of raw TCR sequences during error correction. VDJ genes were aligned to IMGT germline references, and each clonotype was defined by a unique CDR3 amino acid sequence together with V-J genes. Clonal expansion, Shannon diversity and CDR3 relatedness (CalcPairwiseDistances, ClusterSamples) were evaluated with VDJtools, and phylogenetic trees were built with CLCbio workbench. Clones with at least 8 unique UMIs were defined as expanded, with this threshold being based on coefficient-of-variation modelling across technical triplicates. TCRdb trimmed public reads at Q25 via fastp, called clones via MiXCR and kept in-frame beta chains. For every CDR3 protein sequence, its rows merge into one entry that carries the most common genes and DNA. The V and J calls and clone size are TCRdb's, not the authors'. This sample comprises some 60,000 distinct CDR3 sequences, about 3.5% of them detected only once. The ten largest clones represent roughly 2.3% of the sample.

From V the trimming removes 1 base and from J it removes 4 bases, while the gene matches leave 17 bases of the junction unaccounted for. From the cysteine up to the phenylalanine, the CDR3 has a length of 18 residues. Only CDR3 DNA is held: 54 bases, read in frame from base 1. From the germline V gene (reference sequence), CDR1 is DFQATT and CDR2 is SNEGSKA. The sample holds many counts of this clonotype. It has no known antigen specificity. Base quality data are lacking; no much larger clone is found one base away. The chain links TRBV20-1 with TRBJ2-3; 7 bases in between match TRBD2. The source is a woman aged 45-65 years with multiple sclerosis. Sequencing was performed on PBMCs. Here the CDR3 is given as CSARGVWVAGPPPDTQYF. The base sequence is TGCAGTGCTAGAGGAGTCTGGGTAGCGGGCCCCCCCCCAGATACGCAGTATTTT.